This TCR beta chain was identified during a study of CD8+ T cells in alopecia areata. Background on the study: The study gave treated patients oral tofacitinib at 5 to 10 mg twice daily.

Sequencing templates came from extracted RNA that was reverse transcribed into cDNA. Assay used: immunoSEQ multiplex PCR; TCRdb lists only in-frame clones, some missing. This table has about 150,000 clones, roughly 62% appearing once. The CDR3 totals 14 residues. Trimming pared 2 bases from V and 4 bases from J, leaving 10 bases between. CDR1 is PRHDT and CDR2 is FYEKMQ in the germline V gene (reference sequence). This clonotype originated in a human donor with alopecia areata. The material was CD4+ T cells sorted from blood, obtained at week 0. The rearrangement links TRBV13 to TRBJ2-3; D gene uncertain. CDR3 in DNA: TGTGCCAGCAGCTTACGGACCTGGGCAGATACGCAGTATTTT. Its protein is CASSLRTWADTQYF.